The 9 T cell receptor beta chains reported below all come from one sample, sequenced in a study of monozygotic twins with inflammatory bowel disease. TCRdb re-called the 5' RACE reads and catalogs CDR3 proteins one per entry, DNA excluded. This sample contains over 200,000 distinct CDR3 sequences. The sequencing input was blood. All receptors come from a human donor with ulcerative colitis or Crohn's disease, or a healthy co-twin of an affected twin (not recorded which).

This rearrangement joins TRBV30 to TRBJ2-2; TCRdb selects TRBD1, and the lack of DNA leaves this call unchecked. The germline gives CDR1 GTSNPN, CDR2 SVGIG (reference sequence). The CDR3 runs 15 residues. The CDR3 is CAWRPDRPFTGELFF.

The rearrangement joins TRBV5-1 to TRBJ2-2. Looked up from germline, CDR1 is SGHRS and CDR2 is YFSETQ. This CDR3 is built from 13 residues. This CDR3 is CASSSLGTGELFF.

The rearrangement links TRBV29-1 to TRBJ2-7. The CDR3 loop spans 11 amino acids. Germline V CDR1 and CDR2: SQVTM, ANQGSEA. CDR3 region: CSVRVGYEQYF.

This chain connects TRBV7-6 to TRBJ1-1; TCRdb lists TRBD1, though no DNA is available to test this call. CDR1 and CDR2 (germline): SGHVS, FNYEAQ. CDR3 length equals 12 residues. CDR3 loop: CASSLDPGQILF.

The chain links TRBV5-8 to TRBJ2-1. Germline V gene lookup returns CDR1 SGHTS and CDR2 YDEGEE. The CDR3 is 15 residues long. CDR3 sequence: CASRLEFSSYNEQFF.

The chain uses TRBV15 and TRBJ1-2; TCRdb outputs TRBD1, but without DNA this stays unchecked. The length of the CDR3 is 15 residues. The V gene's germline CDR1 is LNHNV and CDR2 YYDKDF (reference sequence). The CDR3 reads CATSREAGGLGGYTF.

The chain has TRBV7-9 and TRBJ2-2; TCRdb designates TRBD2, a call that cannot be tested without DNA. The V gene's germline CDR1 is SEHNR and CDR2 FQNEAQ (reference sequence). The CDR3 extends over 12 amino acids. The CDR3 region is CASSEEGGELFF.

This rearrangement joins TRBV12-3 or TRBV12-4 to TRBJ1-1; without DNA, the TCRdb call of TRBD1 cannot be checked. This CDR3 has 14 amino acids. The CDR3 loop is CASTRQGASSEAFF.

The genes are TRBV6-1 and TRBJ2-1; no DNA is available, so the TRBD2 call from TCRdb remains unchecked. The CDR3 loop spans 14 amino acids. The germline gives CDR1 MNHNS, CDR2 SASEGT. This CDR3 is CASSSSARYNEQFF.